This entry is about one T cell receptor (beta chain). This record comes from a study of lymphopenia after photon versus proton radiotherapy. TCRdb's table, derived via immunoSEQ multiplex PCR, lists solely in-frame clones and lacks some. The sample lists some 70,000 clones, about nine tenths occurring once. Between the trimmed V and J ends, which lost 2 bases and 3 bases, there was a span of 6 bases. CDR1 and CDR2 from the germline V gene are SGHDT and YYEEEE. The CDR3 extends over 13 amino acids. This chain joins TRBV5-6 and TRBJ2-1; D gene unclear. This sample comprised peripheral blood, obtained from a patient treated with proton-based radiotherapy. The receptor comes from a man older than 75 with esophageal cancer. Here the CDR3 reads CASSFPNYNEQFF. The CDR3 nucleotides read TGTGCCAGCAGCTTCCCCAACTACAATGAGCAGTTCTTC.